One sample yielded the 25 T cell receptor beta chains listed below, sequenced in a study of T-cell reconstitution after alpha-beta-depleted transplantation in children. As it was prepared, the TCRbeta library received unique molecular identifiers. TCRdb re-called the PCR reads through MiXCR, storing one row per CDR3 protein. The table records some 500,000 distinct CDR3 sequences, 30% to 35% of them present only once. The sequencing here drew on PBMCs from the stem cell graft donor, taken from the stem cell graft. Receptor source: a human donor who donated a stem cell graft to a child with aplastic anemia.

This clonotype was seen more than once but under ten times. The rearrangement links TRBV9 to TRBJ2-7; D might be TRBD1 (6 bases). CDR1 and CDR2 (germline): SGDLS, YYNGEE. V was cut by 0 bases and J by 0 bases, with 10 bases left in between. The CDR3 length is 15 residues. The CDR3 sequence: CASSVGDMSSYEQYF. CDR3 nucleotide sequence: TGTGCCAGCAGCGTAGGGGACATGAGCTCCTACGAGCAGTACTTC.

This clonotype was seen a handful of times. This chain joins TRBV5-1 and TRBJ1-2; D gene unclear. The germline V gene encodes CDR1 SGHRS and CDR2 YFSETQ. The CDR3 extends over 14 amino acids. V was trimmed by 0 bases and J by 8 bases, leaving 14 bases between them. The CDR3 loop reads CASSLELISGGYTF. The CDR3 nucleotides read TGCGCCAGCAGCTTGGAGCTCATTAGTGGGGGCTACACCTTC.

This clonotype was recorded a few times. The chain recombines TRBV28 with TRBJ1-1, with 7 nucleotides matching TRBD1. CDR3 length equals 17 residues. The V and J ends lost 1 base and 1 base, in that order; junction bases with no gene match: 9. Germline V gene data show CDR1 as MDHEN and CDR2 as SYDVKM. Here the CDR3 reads CASSLSLTGTENTEAFF. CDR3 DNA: TGTGCCAGCAGTTTATCACTGACCGGGACAGAGAACACTGAAGCTTTCTTT.

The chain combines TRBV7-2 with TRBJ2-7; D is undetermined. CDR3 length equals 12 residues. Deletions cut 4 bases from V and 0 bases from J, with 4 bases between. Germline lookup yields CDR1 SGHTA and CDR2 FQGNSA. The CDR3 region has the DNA TGTGCCAGCAGCTATCCCTCCTACGAGCAGTACTTC. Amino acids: CASSYPSYEQYF.

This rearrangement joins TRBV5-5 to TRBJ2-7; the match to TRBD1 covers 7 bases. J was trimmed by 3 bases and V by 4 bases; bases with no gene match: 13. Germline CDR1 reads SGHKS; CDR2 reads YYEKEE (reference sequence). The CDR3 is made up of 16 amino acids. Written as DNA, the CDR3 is TGTGCCAGCAGCCCGACGGACAGGTCGGGGAACTACGAGCAGTACGTC. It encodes CASSPTDRSGNYEQYV.

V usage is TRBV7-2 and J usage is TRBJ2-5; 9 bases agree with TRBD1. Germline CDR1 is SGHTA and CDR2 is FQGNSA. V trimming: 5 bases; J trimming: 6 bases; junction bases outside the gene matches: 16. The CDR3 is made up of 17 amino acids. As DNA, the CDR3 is TGTGCCAGCAGCGACCTTAGGAGGGACAGGGAGTTTAAGACCCAGTACTTC. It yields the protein CASSDLRRDREFKTQYF.

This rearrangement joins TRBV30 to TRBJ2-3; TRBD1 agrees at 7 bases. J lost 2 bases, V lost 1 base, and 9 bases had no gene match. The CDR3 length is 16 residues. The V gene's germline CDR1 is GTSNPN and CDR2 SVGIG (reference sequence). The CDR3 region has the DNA TGTGCCTGGAGTGGGTCAGGGGGAAGTATCACAGATACGCAGTATTTT. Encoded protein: CAWSGSGGSITDTQYF.

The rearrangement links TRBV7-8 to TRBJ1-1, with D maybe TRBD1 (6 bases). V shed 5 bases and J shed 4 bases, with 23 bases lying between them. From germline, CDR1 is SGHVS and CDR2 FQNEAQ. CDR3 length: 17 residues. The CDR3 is CASSPPYHREKATEAFF. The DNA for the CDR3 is TGTGCCAGCAGCCCCCCATACCACAGGGAAAAGGCCACTGAAGCTTTCTTT.

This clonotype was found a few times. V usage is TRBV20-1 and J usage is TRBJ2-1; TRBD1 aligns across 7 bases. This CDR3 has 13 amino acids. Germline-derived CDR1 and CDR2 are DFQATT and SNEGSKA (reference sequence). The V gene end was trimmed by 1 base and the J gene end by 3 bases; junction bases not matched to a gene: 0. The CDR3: CSARGQGYNEQFF. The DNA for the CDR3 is TGCAGTGCTAGAGGACAGGGCTACAATGAGCAGTTCTTC.

CDR3 DNA: TGCAGCGCCGACAGGGGCGCTGAAGCTTTCTTT. Amino acid sequence: CSADRGAEAFF. This sequence joins TRBV29-1 and TRBJ1-1; TRBD1 aligns across 8 bases. J lost 6 bases, V lost 7 bases, and 4 bases had no gene match. Germline V gives CDR1 SQVTM, CDR2 ANQGSEA. The CDR3 loop spans 11 amino acids.

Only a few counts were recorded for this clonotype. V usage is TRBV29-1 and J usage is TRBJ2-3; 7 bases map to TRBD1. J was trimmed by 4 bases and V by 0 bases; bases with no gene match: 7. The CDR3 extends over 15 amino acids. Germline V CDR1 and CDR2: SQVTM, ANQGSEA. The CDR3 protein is CSVEDQGQKPDTQYF. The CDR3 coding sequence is TGCAGCGTTGAAGATCAGGGACAGAAGCCAGATACGCAGTATTTT.

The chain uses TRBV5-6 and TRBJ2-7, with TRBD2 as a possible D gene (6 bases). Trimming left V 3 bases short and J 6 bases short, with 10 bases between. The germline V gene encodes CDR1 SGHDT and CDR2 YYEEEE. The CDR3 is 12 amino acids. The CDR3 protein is CASSWGVGEQYV. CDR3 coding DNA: TGTGCCAGCAGCTGGGGGGTGGGCGAGCAGTACGTC.

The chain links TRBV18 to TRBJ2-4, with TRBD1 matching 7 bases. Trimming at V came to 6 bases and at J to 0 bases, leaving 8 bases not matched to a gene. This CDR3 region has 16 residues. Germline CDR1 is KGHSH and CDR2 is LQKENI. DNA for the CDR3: TGTGCCAGCTCCCCTACAGGGGCGTTAGCCAAAAACATTCAGTACTTC. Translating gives CASSPTGALAKNIQYF.

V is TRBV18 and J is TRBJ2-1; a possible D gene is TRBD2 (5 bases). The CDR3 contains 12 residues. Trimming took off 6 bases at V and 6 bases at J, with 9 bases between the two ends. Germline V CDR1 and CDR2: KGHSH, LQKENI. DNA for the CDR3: TGTGCCAGCTCGGACTTGGGCAATGAGCAGTTCTTC. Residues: CASSDLGNEQFF.

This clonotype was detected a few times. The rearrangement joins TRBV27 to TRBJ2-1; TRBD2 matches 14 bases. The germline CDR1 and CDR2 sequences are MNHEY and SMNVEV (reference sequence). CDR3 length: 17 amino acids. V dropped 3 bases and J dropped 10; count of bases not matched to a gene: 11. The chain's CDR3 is CASSLFRGTSGSHEQFF. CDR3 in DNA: TGTGCCAGCAGTTTGTTTCGGGGGACTAGCGGGAGCCACGAGCAGTTCTTC.

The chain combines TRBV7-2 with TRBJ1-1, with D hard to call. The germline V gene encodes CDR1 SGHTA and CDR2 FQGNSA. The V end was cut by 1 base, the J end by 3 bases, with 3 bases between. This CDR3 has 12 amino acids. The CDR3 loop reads CASSLVYTEAFF. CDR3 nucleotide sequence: TGTGCCAGCAGCTTAGTTTACACTGAAGCTTTCTTT.

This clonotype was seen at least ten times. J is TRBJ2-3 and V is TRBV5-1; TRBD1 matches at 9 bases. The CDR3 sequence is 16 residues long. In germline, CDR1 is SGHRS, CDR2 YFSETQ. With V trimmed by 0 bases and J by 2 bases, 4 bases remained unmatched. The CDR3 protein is CASSLGGQGYTDTQYF. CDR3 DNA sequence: TGCGCCAGCAGCTTGGGGGGACAGGGATACACAGATACGCAGTATTTT.

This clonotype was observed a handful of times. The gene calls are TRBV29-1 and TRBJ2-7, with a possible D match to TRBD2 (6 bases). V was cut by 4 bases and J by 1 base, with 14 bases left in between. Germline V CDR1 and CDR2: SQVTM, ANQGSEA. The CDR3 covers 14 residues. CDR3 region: CSVGIRGSSYEQYF. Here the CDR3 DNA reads TGCAGCGTTGGGATCCGGGGGTCATCCTACGAGCAGTACTTC.

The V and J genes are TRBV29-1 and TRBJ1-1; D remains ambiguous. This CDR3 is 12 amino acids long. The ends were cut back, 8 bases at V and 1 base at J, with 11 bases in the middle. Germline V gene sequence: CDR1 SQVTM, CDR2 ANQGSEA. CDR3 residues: CSSRKGNTEAFF. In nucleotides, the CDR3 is TGCAGCTCACGGAAGGGGAACACTGAAGCTTTCTTT.

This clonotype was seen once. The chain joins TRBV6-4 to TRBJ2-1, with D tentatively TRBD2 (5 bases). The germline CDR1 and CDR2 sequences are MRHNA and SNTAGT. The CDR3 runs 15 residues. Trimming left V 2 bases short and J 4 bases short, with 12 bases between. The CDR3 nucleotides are TGTGCCAGCAGTGACGAGGAGCGGCCGTACAATGAGCAGTTCTTC. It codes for CASSDEERPYNEQFF.

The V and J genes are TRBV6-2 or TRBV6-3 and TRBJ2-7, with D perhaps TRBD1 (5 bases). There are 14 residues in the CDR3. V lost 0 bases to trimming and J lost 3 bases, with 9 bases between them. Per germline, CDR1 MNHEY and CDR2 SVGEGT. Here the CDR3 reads CASSYSWGSYEQYF. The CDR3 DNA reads TGTGCCAGCAGTTACTCCTGGGGCAGCTACGAGCAGTACTTC.

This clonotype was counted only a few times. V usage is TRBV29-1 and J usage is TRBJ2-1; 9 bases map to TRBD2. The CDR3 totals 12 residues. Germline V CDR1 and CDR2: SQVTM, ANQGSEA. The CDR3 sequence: CTGLAGTNEQFF. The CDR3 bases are TGCACGGGGCTAGCGGGAACCAATGAGCAGTTCTTC.

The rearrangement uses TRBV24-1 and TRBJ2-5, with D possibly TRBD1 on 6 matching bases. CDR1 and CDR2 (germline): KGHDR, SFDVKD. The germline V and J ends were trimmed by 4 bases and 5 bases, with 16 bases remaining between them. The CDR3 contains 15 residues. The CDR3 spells CATSDPGTPGETQYF. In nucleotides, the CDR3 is TGTGCCACCAGTGACCCCGGGACACCCGGCGAGACCCAGTACTTC.

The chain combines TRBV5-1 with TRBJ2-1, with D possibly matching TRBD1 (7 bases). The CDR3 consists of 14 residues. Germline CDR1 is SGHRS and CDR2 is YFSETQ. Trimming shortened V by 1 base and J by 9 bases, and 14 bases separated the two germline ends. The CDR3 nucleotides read TGCGCCAGCAGCTTGATGCAGGGGGGCGGTGAGCAGTTCTTC. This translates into CASSLMQGGGEQFF.

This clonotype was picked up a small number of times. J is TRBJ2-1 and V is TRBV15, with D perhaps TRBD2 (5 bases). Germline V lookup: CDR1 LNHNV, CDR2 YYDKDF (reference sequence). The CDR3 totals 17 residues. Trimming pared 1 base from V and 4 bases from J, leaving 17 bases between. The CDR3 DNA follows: TGTGCCACCAGCAGAGTGGAGGTGGGAGTGGAGTACAATGAGCAGTTCTTC. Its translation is CATSRVEVGVEYNEQFF.